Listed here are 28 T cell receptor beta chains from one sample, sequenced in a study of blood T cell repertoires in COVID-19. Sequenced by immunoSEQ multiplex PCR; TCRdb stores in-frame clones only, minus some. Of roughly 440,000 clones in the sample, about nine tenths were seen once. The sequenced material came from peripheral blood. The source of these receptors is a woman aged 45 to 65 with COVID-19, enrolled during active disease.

In DNA, the CDR3 is TGCGCCAGCAGCTTGTCGACAGGGGCGTTCGGAAACACCATATATTTT. Translation gives CASSLSTGAFGNTIYF. The chain carries TRBV5-1 and TRBJ1-3; TRBD1 agrees at 8 bases. There are 16 residues in the CDR3. CDR1 is SGHRS and CDR2 is YFSETQ in the germline V gene. Losses at the gene ends were 1 base for V and 4 bases for J; bases not matched to a gene: 7.

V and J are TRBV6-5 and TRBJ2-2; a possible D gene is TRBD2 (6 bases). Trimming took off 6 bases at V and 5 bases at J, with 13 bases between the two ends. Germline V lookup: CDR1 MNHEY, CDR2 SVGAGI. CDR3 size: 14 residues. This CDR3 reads CASRPTSKTGELFF. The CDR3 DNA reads TGTGCCAGCAGACCCACTAGCAAAACCGGGGAGCTGTTTTTT.

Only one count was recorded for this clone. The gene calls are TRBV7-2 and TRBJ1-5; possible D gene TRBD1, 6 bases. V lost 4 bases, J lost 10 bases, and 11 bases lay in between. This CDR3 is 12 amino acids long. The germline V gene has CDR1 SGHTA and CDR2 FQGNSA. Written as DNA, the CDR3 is TGTGCCAGCAGCTCCACAGGGCAACCCCAGCATTTT. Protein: CASSSTGQPQHF. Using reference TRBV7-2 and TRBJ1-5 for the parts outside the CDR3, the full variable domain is GAGVSQSPSNKVTEKGKDVELRCDPISGHTALYWYRQSLGQGLEFLIYFQGNSAPDKSGLPSDRFSAERTGGSVSTLTIQRTQQEDSAVYLCASSSTGQPQHFGDGTRLSIL.

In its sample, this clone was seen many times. The CDR3 sequence: CASSHDRAHYGYTF. The CDR3 coding sequence is TGCGCCAGCAGCCATGACAGGGCCCATTACGGCTACACCTTC. The chain recombines TRBV5-1 with TRBJ1-2; 7 bases align to TRBD1. The V gene end was trimmed by 4 bases and the J gene end by 8 bases; junction bases not matched to a gene: 11. Looked up from germline, CDR1 is SGHRS and CDR2 is YFSETQ. CDR3 length: 14 residues. Full variable domain (remainder filled in from reference TRBV5-1 and TRBJ1-2): KAGVTQTPRYLIKTRGQQVTLSCSPISGHRSVSWYQQTPGQGLQFLFEYFSETQRNKGNFPGRFSGRQFSNSRSEMNVSTLELGDSALYLCASSHDRAHYGYTFGSGTRLTVV.

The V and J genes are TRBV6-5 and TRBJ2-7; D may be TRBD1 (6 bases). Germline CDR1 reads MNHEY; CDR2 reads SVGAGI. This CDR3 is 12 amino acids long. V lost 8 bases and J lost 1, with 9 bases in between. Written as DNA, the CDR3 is TGTGCCAGCCACAGGGCTTCCTACGAGCAGTACTTC. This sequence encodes CASHRASYEQYF.

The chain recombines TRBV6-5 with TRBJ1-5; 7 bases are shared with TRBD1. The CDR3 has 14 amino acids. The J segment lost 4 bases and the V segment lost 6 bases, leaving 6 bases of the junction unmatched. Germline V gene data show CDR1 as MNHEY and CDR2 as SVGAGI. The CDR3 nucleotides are TGTGCCAGCAGCTCAACAGGGGCGAATCAGCCCCAGCATTTT. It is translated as CASSSTGANQPQHF.

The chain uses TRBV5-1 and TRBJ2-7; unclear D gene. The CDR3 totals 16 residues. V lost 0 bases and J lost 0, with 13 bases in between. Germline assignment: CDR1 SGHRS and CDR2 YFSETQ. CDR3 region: CASSLALTGSSYEQYF. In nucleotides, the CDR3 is TGCGCCAGCAGCTTGGCCTTGACGGGTAGCTCCTACGAGCAGTACTTC.

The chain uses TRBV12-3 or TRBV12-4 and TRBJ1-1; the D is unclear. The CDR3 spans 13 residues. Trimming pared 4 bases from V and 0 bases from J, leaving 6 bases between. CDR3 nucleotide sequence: TGTGCCAGCAGTTCCCCCTTGAACACTGAAGCTTTCTTT. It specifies CASSSPLNTEAFF.

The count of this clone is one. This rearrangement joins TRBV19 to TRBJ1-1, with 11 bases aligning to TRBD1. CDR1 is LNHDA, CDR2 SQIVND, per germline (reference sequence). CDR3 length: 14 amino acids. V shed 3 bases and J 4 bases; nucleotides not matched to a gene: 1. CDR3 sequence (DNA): TGTGCCAGTAGTATGGGGACAGGGGGCACTGAAGCTTTCTTT. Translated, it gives CASSMGTGGTEAFF.

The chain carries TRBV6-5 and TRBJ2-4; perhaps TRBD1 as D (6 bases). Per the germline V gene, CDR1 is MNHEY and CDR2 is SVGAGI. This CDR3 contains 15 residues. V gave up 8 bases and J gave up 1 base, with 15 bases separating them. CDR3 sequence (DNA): TGTGCCAGCGAGGGGGTCCTCCGGGCCAAAAACATTCAGTACTTC. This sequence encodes CASEGVLRAKNIQYF.

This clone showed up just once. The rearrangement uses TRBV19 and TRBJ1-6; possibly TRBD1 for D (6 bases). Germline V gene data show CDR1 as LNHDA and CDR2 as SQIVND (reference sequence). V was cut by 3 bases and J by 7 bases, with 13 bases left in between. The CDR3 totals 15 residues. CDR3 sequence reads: CASSIPGTPNSPLHF. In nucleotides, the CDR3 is TGTGCCAGTAGTATCCCAGGGACACCGAATTCACCCCTCCACTTT.

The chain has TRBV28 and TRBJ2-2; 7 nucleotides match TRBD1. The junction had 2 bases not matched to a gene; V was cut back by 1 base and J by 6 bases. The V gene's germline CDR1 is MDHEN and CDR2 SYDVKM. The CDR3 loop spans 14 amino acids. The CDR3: CASSLLTGSGELFF. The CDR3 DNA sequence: TGTGCCAGCAGTTTATTGACAGGGTCCGGGGAGCTGTTTTTT.

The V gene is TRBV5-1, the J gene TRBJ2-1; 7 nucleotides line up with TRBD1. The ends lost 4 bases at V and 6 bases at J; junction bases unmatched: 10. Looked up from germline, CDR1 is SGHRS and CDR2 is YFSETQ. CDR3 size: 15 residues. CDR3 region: CASSLDRAPTNEQFF. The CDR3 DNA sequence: TGCGCCAGCAGCCTTGACAGGGCCCCAACCAATGAGCAGTTCTTC.

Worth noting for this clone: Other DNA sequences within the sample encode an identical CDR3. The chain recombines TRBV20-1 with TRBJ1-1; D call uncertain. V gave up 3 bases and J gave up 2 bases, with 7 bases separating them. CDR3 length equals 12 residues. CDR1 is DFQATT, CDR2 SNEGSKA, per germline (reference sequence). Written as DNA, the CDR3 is TGCAGTGCTAGTTCTGTTAACACTGAAGCTTTCTTT. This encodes CSASSVNTEAFF.

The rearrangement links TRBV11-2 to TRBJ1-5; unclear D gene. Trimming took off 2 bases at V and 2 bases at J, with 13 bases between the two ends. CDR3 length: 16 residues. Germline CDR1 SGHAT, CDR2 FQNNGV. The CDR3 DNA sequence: TGTGCCAGCAGCTTAAGTGCGCCATTGGGCAATCAGCCCCAGCATTTT. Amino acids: CASSLSAPLGNQPQHF.

This CDR3 is CASSLLRQGGPGELFF. CDR3 DNA: TGTGCCAGCAGCTTGTTAAGGCAGGGAGGTCCCGGGGAGCTGTTTTTT. The V gene is TRBV5-5, the J gene TRBJ2-2; D may be TRBD2 (6 bases). CDR3 size: 16 residues. From germline, CDR1 is SGHKS and CDR2 YYEKEE (reference sequence). V was clipped by 1 base and J by 6 bases, with 16 bases between them. The variable domain in full, completed from reference TRBV5-5 and TRBJ2-2, reads DAGVTQSPTHLIKTRGQQVTLRCSPISGHKSVSWYQQVLGQGPQFIFQYYEKEERGRGNFPDRFSARQFPNYSSELNVNALLLGDSALYLCASSLLRQGGPGELFFGEGSRLTVL.

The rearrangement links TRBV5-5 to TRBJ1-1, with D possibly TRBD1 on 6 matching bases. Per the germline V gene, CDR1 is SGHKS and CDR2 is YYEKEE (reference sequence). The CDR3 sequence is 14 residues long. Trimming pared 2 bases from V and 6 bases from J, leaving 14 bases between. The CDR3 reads CASSLTGNVAEAFF. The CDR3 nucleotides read TGTGCCAGCAGCTTAACAGGGAACGTTGCTGAAGCTTTCTTT. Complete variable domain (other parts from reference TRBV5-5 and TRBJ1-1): DAGVTQSPTHLIKTRGQQVTLRCSPISGHKSVSWYQQVLGQGPQFIFQYYEKEERGRGNFPDRFSARQFPNYSSELNVNALLLGDSALYLCASSLTGNVAEAFFGQGTRLTVV.

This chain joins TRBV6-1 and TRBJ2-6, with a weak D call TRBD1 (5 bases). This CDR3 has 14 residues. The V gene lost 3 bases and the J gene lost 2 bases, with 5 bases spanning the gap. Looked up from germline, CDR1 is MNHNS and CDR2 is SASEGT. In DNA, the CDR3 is TGTGCCAGCAGTGAGGACACTGGGGCCAACGTCCTGACTTTC. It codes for CASSEDTGANVLTF.

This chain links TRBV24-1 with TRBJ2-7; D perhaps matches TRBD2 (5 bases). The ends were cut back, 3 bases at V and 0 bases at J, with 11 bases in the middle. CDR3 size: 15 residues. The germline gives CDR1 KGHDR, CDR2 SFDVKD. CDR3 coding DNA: TGTGCCACCAGTGATCGACTGGGGAGCTCCTACGAGCAGTACTTC. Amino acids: CATSDRLGSSYEQYF.

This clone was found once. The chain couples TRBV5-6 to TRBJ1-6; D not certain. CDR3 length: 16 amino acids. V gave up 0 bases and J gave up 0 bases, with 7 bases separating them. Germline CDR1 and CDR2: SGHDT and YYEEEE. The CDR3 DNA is TGTGCCAGCAGCTTGGTGGTGAGCTCCTATAATTCACCCCTCCACTTT. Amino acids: CASSLVVSSYNSPLHF.

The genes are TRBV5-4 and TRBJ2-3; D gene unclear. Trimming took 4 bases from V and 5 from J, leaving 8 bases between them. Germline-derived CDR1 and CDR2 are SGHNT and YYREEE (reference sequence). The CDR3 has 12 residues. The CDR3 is CASSLEVDTQYF. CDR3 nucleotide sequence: TGTGCCAGCAGCCTAGAGGTAGATACGCAGTATTTT.

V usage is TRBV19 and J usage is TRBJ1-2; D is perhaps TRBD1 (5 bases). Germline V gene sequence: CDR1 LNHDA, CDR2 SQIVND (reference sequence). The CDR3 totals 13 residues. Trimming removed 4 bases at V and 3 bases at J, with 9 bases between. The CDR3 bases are TGTGCCAGTAGTAGCAGGGCGGACTATGGCTACACCTTC. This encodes CASSSRADYGYTF.

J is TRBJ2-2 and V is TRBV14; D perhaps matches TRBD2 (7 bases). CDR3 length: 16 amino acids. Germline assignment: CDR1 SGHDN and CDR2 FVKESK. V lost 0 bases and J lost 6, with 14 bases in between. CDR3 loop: CASSQDWGGHPGELFF. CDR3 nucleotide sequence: TGTGCCAGCAGCCAAGATTGGGGGGGGCACCCCGGGGAGCTGTTTTTT. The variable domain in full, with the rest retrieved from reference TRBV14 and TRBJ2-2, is EAGVTQFPSHSVIEKGQTVTLRCDPISGHDNLYWYRRVMGKEIKFLLHFVKESKQDESGMPNNRFLAERTGGTYSTLKVQPAELEDSGVYFCASSQDWGGHPGELFFGEGSRLTVL.

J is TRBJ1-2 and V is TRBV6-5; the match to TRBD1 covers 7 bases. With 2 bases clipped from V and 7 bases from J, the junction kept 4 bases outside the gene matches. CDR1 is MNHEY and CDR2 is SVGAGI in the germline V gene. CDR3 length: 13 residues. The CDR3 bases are TGTGCCAGCAGTTACGCCCGACAGGGTGGCTACACCTTC. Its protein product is CASSYARQGGYTF.

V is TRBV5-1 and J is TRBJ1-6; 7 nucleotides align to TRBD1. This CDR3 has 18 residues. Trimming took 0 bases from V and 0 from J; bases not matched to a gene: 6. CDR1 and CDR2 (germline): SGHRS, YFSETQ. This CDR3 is CASSLAGQESSYNSPLHF. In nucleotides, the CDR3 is TGCGCCAGCAGCTTGGCCGGACAGGAAAGCTCCTATAATTCACCCCTCCACTTT.

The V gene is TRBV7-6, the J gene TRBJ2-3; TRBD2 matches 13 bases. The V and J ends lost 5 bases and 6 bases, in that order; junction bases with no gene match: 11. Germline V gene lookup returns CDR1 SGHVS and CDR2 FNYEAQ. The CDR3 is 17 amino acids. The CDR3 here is CASSPTGTSGAADTQYF. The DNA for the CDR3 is TGTGCCAGCAGCCCCACCGGGACTAGCGGGGCAGCGGATACGCAGTATTTT.

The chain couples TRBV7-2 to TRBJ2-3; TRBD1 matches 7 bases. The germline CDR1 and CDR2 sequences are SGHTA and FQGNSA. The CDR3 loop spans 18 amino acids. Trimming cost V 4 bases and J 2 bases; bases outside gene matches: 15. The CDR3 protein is CASSSTRGQLLPTDTQYF. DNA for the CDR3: TGTGCCAGCAGCTCGACCCGGGGACAGCTACTACCCACAGATACGCAGTATTTT.

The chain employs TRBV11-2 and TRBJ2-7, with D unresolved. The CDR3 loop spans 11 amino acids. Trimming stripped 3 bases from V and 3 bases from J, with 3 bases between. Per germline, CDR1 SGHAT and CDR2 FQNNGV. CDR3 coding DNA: TGTGCCAGCAGCTTTCACTACGAGCAGTACTTC. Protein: CASSFHYEQYF.